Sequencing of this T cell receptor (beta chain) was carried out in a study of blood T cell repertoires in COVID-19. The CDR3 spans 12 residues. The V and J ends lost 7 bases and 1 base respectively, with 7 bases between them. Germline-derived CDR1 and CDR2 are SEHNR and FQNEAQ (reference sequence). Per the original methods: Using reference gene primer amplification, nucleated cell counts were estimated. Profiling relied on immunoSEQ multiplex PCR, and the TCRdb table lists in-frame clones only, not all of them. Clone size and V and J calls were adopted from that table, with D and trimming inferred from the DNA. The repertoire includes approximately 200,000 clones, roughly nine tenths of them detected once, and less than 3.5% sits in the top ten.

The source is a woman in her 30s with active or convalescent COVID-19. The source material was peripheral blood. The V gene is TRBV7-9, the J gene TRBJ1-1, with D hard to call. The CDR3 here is CASNQANTEAFF. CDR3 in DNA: TGTGCCAGCAACCAGGCGAACACTGAAGCTTTCTTT.